This TCR beta chain is drawn from a study of T cells in localized non-small cell lung cancer (TCRdb year 2020). Looking at the study overall: T cell repertoires of approximately 250 early-stage NSCLC patients were analyzed, with tumors being compared against uninvolved tumor-adjacent lungs. All 230 or so NSCLC patients in the cohort were treatment-naive and had localized lung tumors that were resected. Of the NSCLC patients, about 130 were male and roughly 110 were female, and the mean age was approximately 69 years. Overall study results and their limits: Because of the exploratory design, TCR variables were selected using unadjusted p-values without false-discovery rate correction. Uninvolved tumor-adjacent lung showed the highest T cell clonality, higher than tumor, which suggests more focused antigenic responses in the uninvolved tumor-adjacent lung. Because multi-region tumor sequencing was not performed, intratumor heterogeneity could not be ruled out. A median of roughly 56 of the top 100 tumor clones were detected in paired uninvolved adjacent lung, and some 30 of these tumor clones were also found among the top 100 clones of the paired uninvolved adjacent lung. Longer overall survival was associated with higher T cell density in blood, whereas shorter survival was associated with higher clonality in adjacent lung.

TCR beta CDR3 regions were sequenced from DNA using the immunoSEQ Assay. In the paper's pipeline: T cell density was computed as TCR beta template counts normalized to usable DNA estimated by amplifying housekeeping genes. Richness was estimated using the preseqR package, with extrapolation to 400,000 templates for PBMC samples and to 120,000 templates for tissue samples. Clonality was defined by subtracting Pielou's evenness from one. To identify tissue-enriched TCRs, differential abundance testing was run on productive amino-acid clonotypes with a minimum total count of 5 and an alpha of 0.1. The Jaccard Index and the Morisita Overlap Index were used to measure how much the repertoires overlapped between compartments. TCR beta CDR3s were clustered by GLIPH together with public tetramer-defined viral CDR3s, and at least three viral sequences plus V-gene enrichment were required for viral motifs. TCRdb mirrors the immuneACCESS table, restricted to in-frame sequences. Some clones are absent from its copies; in checked studies, under half trace to an unresolved V gene, and the reason for the others is unknown. That table is the source of V, J and clone size, and D and trimming were worked out from the DNA. The sample data list 2,000 to 2,500 clones, and roughly 24% of these were observed just once. Jointly, the top ten make up about 9% of the sample.

Trimming at the junction amounts to 5 bases on V and 4 bases on J, and the germline ends lie 8 bases apart. Measured from the cysteine to the phenylalanine, the CDR3 is 13 residues long. Of the read, only the CDR3 DNA is kept; its 39 bases are in frame from base 1. Reading the germline V gene gives CDR1 SGHVT and CDR2 SQSDAQ. At diagnosis, tumor, uninvolved tumor-adjacent lung and peripheral blood were collected and then preserved as a mix of FFPE and fresh-frozen material. The sample holds a few counts of this clone. Its antigen target is currently unknown. No base quality values were provided; no much bigger clone lies one nucleotide off.

The chain was built from TRBV7-4 and TRBJ1-4, with the D segment identity uncertain. Sequenced material: lung tumor tissue, taken before any cancer treatment. The TCR sequence derives from a female donor of 60 years or more with stage II lung adenocarcinoma. This receptor carries the CDR3 CASSPQGNEKLFF. The bases read TGTGCCAGCAGCCCGCAAGGTAATGAAAAACTGTTTTTT. The CDR3 plus the reference TRBV7-4 and TRBJ1-4 genes for the other parts give the full variable domain: GAGVSQSPRYKVAKRGRDVALRCDSISGHVTLYWYRQTLGQGSEVLTYSQSDAQRDKSGRPSGRFSAERPERSVSTLKIQRTEQGDSAVYLCASSPQGNEKLFFGSGTQLSVL.